A selection of T cell receptor beta chains follows, all from one sample in a study of PD-L1 blockade in urothelial cancer. Only in-frame clones appear in the TCRdb table, and some are missing; sequencing was by immunoSEQ multiplex PCR. The sample holds 15,000 to 20,000 clones, 75% to 90% seen once. This specimen was PBMCs, taken around atezolizumab (anti-PD-L1) treatment. The receptor source for this set is a man aged 70-80 years with urothelial cancer. Both conserved end residues are part of each CDR3. Each record gives: D gene, clone size, V gene, J gene, CDR3 DNA, CDR3 protein. The D gene is left open where the match is weak. A clone size is listed for some rows: how often the clone was seen (once, few, many), or a class if it is expanded.

TRBD1	.	TRBV29-1	TRBJ1-1	TGCAGCGCAATGGACAGGGCGAAGACTGAAGCTTTCTTT	CSAMDRAKTEAFF
.	.	TRBV12-5	TRBJ2-6	TGTGCTAGTGGTGGCGGACAGCTGGTTGGGGCCAACGTCCTGACTTTC	CASGGGQLVGANVLTF
TRBD2	.	TRBV10-2	TRBJ2-7	TGCGCCAGCAGGAACCGGGACTACTTAGAGCAGTACTTC	CASRNRDYLEQYF
.	.	TRBV5-1	TRBJ1-4	TGCGCCAGCAGCCCGGACATGGCTCGTGAAAAACTGTTTTTT	CASSPDMAREKLFF
.	.	TRBV6-5	TRBJ2-7	TGTGCCAGCAGGCTAACTCGGGGGAGCGAGCAGTACTTC	CASRLTRGSEQYF
.	.	TRBV6-1	TRBJ1-1	TGTGCCAGCGCGCTCTATGTGAACACTGAAGCTTTCTTT	CASALYVNTEAFF
TRBD2	few	TRBV6-5	TRBJ2-7	TGTGCCAGCAGTTACTCGTCGCGCGGGGGGTCCTACGAGCAGTACTTC	CASSYSSRGGSYEQYF
.	.	TRBV7-6	TRBJ2-2	TGTGCCAGCAGCCCCGGCGGCGGGACTTCCGCGAACACCGGGGAGCTGTTTTTT	CASSPGGGTSANTGELFF
TRBD1	.	TRBV5-8	TRBJ1-6	TGTGCCAGCAGCTTGGAAGGGGGCAATTCACCCCTCCACTTT	CASSLEGGNSPLHF
.	.	TRBV11-2	TRBJ2-7	TGTGCCAGCAGCTTAGAGACAGGAGCCTACGAGCAGTACTTC	CASSLETGAYEQYF
.	.	TRBV2	TRBJ1-5	TGTGCCAGCAGTACCGGAGAGACAGCGAATCAGCCCCAGCATTTT	CASSTGETANQPQHF
TRBD2	.	TRBV6-4	TRBJ2-7	TGTGCCAGCAGTGACTGGCGGGGGGGCGGGAACTACGAGCAGTACTTC	CASSDWRGGGNYEQYF
TRBD1	.	TRBV5-5	TRBJ1-1	TGTGCCAGCAGCTCCGACAGGGCCCAGAACACTGAAGCTTTCTTT	CASSSDRAQNTEAFF
.	.	TRBV7-2	TRBJ2-5	TGTGCCAGCAGCTTATCCCAGATGCAAGAGACCCAGTACTTC	CASSLSQMQETQYF
TRBD1	.	TRBV27	TRBJ1-5	TGTGCCAGCAGGGCCGGGACAGGGACCTATAGCAATCAGCCCCAGCATTTT	CASRAGTGTYSNQPQHF
.	.	TRBV30	TRBJ1-1	TGTGCCTGGAGTAGGGGTCGCACACTGAACACTGAAGCTTTCTTT	CAWSRGRTLNTEAFF
TRBD1	.	TRBV6-7	TRBJ2-7	TGTGCCAGCAGTTACTCTCCAGTGCGCGGGACAGGGTCATGCGAGCAGTACTTC	CASSYSPVRGTGSCEQYF
TRBD2	.	TRBV5-4	TRBJ2-3	TGTGCCAGCAGCAACCAGCGGGGGGGCTTTGCAGATACGCAGTATTTT	CASSNQRGGFADTQYF
.	few	TRBV9	TRBJ2-3	TGTGCCAGCAGCTCCAGAAGGGGGGGCCCCCTAGATACGCAGTATTTT	CASSSRRGGPLDTQYF
TRBD2	.	TRBV5-4	TRBJ2-1	TGTGCCACCCTCCTCGCGGGGGGCAATGAGCAGTTCTTC	CATLLAGGNEQFF
.	.	TRBV7-2	TRBJ1-1	TGTGCCAGTTCGGGTTTGGGGAGGCGTACTGAAGCTTTCTTT	CASSGLGRRTEAFF
.	.	TRBV15	TRBJ1-6	TGTGCCACCAGCACACGGACAGAGAATAATTCACCCCTCCACTTT	CATSTRTENNSPLHF
.	.	TRBV6-6	TRBJ2-1	TGTGCCAGCAGTTACGGGGGGGGCACGGTCAATGAGCAGTTCTTC	CASSYGGGTVNEQFF
TRBD2	.	TRBV6-1	TRBJ2-7	TGTGCCAGCAGTGATGGGGGGGGACGCTACGAGCAGTACTTC	CASSDGGGRYEQYF
.	.	TRBV11-3	TRBJ2-3	TGTGCCAGCAGCTTAGAGTCAGGGCTGAGCACAGATACGCAGTATTTT	CASSLESGLSTDTQYF
.	.	TRBV28	TRBJ1-5	TGTGCCAGCAGAGACAGGCGCAATCAGCCCCAGCATTTT	CASRDRRNQPQHF
.	.	TRBV19	TRBJ1-2	TGTGCCAGTAGTACCCTCTTCGAGAGTGGCTACACCTTC	CASSTLFESGYTF
TRBD1	.	TRBV7-8	TRBJ1-2	TGTGCCAGCAGCTCCGGACAGGGGGCCGTTGGCTACACCTTC	CASSSGQGAVGYTF
TRBD2	.	TRBV19	TRBJ2-7	TGTGCCAGTAGTAAAGGACTAGGTGGCTCCTACGAGCAGTACTTC	CASSKGLGGSYEQYF
.	.	TRBV7-9	TRBJ1-5	TGTGCCAGCAGTAGGGACATCGGACAGCCCCAGCATTTT	CASSRDIGQPQHF
.	.	TRBV6-5	TRBJ2-7	TGTGCCAGCAGTTACGGGAAACAGGTGAACTACGAGCAGTACTTC	CASSYGKQVNYEQYF
TRBD2	.	TRBV7-8	TRBJ2-7	TGTGCCAGCAGCACTTTAGCGGGGGCGGGCTCCTACGAGCAGTACTTC	CASSTLAGAGSYEQYF
TRBD1	once	TRBV4-2	TRBJ1-3	TGTGCCAGCAGCCAAGGGGACAGAAGCTCTGGAAACACCATATATTTT	CASSQGDRSSGNTIYF
.	.	TRBV5-1	TRBJ2-2	TGCGCCAGCAAGAGACAGGGAGGCGACACCGGGGAGCTGTTTTTT	CASKRQGGDTGELFF
TRBD2	.	TRBV30	TRBJ2-7	TGTGCCTGGAGTAAGGGACTAGCGGTTCCCTCCTACGAGCAGTACTTC	CAWSKGLAVPSYEQYF
TRBD1	.	TRBV5-4	TRBJ2-5	TGTGCCAGCAGCGGGACAGGGTGGAAAGAGACCCAGTACTTC	CASSGTGWKETQYF
.	.	TRBV7-6	TRBJ2-5	TGTGCCAGCATCACCTTCCGGGGGAGAGTAGAGACCCAGTACTTC	CASITFRGRVETQYF
.	.	TRBV9	TRBJ1-1	TGTGCCAGCAGCCCTCGGGGGGGCGGGACTGAAGCTTTCTTT	CASSPRGGGTEAFF
TRBD2	.	TRBV2	TRBJ2-7	TGTGCCAGCAGTAGGACTAGCGGGGGGGCATCCTACGAGCAGTACTTC	CASSRTSGGASYEQYF
.	once	TRBV2	TRBJ1-5	TGTGCCAGCAGTCCCCGTGTGGTCTATAGCAATCAGCCCCAGCATTTT	CASSPRVVYSNQPQHF
TRBD2	.	TRBV14	TRBJ2-1	TGTGCCAGCAGACCCCGCGGGGGGAACTCCTACAATGAGCAGTTCTTC	CASRPRGGNSYNEQFF
.	.	TRBV2	TRBJ1-1	TGTGCCAGCAGTGTAAACACTGAAGCTTTCTTT	CASSVNTEAFF
.	.	TRBV10-3	TRBJ1-1	TGTGCCATCAGGGGAGGAGGGAGTACTGAAGCTTTCTTT	CAIRGGGSTEAFF
TRBD2	.	TRBV18	TRBJ2-2	TGTGCCAGCTCGCGAACTAGCGAGAGCACCGGGGAGCTGTTTTTT	CASSRTSESTGELFF
.	.	TRBV18	TRBJ2-5	TGTGCCAGCTCAACCCGTGGCAGTCAAGAGACCCAGTACTTC	CASSTRGSQETQYF
.	.	TRBV27	TRBJ2-1	TGTGCCAGCAGTCCAGGGACTCGCTCCTACAATGAGCAGTTCTTC	CASSPGTRSYNEQFF
TRBD1	.	TRBV10-3	TRBJ1-2	TGTGCCATCAGTGATAGGGGGCTGTGGAACTATGGCTACACCTTC	CAISDRGLWNYGYTF
.	.	TRBV5-1	TRBJ2-1	TGCGCCAGCAGCTTGGGCTTAGGGGCAGAGTACAATGAGCAGTTCTTC	CASSLGLGAEYNEQFF
TRBD1	.	TRBV5-4	TRBJ2-3	TGTGCCAGCAGCTTGGCCAGGGGGCTTAGCACAGATACGCAGTATTTT	CASSLARGLSTDTQYF
TRBD1	.	TRBV7-9	TRBJ2-7	TGTGCCAGCAGCTTACCGGGACAGGGTCCCTCCTACGAGCAGTACTTC	CASSLPGQGPSYEQYF
.	once	TRBV9	TRBJ2-7	TGTGCCAGCAGCGTAGGAGGAAGGAACGAGCAGTACTTC	CASSVGGRNEQYF
.	.	TRBV27	TRBJ1-5	TGTGCCAGCAGTCTAAATCCTGCAGGGGTTCAGCCCCAGCATTTT	CASSLNPAGVQPQHF